The 18 T cell receptor beta chains listed next were all sequenced from one sample in a study of shared clonotypes between healthy human individuals. Some clones are missing from TCRdb's copy, which holds only in-frame ones; the method was immunoSEQ multiplex PCR. The top ten clones hold 1.5% to 2% of a sample with a few million clones, about 94% of them seen once. As defined, naive CD8 cells were CD45RO-negative and positively selected for CCR7, with terminally differentiated effector memory CD45RA+ cells excluded. Sample: naive CD8+ T cells from PBMCs. The receptors here all came from a man aged 18 to 29 in good health. Some clones in this sample may be carry-over from other donors' samples.

V and J are TRBV6-1 and TRBJ2-2, with D possibly being TRBD2 (6 bases). V was shortened by 6 bases and J by 4 bases, with 15 bases between the two germline ends. CDR1 MNHNS and CDR2 SASEGT come from the germline V gene. The CDR3 loop spans 15 amino acids. CDR3 DNA: TGTGCCAGCAGGACCTGGGAGGTGGTCACCGGGGAGCTGTTTTTT. Translating gives CASRTWEVVTGELFF.

This sequence joins TRBV28 and TRBJ1-3, with 7 bases that match TRBD1. CDR3 length: 15 residues. CDR1 and CDR2 from the germline V gene are MDHEN and SYDVKM. The ends lost 3 bases at V and 2 bases at J; junction bases unmatched: 4. In DNA form, the CDR3 reads TGTGCCAGCAGTTTTTCGACAGGGACTGGAAACACCATATATTTT. Translation: CASSFSTGTGNTIYF.

CDR3 coding DNA: TGTGCCAGCAGCCTGGTGGCGGGGAAGGACAATGAGCAGTTCTTC. It codes for CASSLVAGKDNEQFF. The chain carries TRBV28 and TRBJ2-1; tentative D call: TRBD2 (6 bases). Deletions cut 6 bases from V and 5 bases from J, with 17 bases between. The CDR3 has 15 residues. CDR1 and CDR2 (germline): MDHEN, SYDVKM.

V and J are TRBV14 and TRBJ2-3; 10 nucleotides agree with TRBD2. The V gene end was trimmed by 4 bases and the J gene end by 4 bases; junction bases not matched to a gene: 11. This CDR3 spans 17 amino acids. CDR1 is SGHDN, CDR2 FVKESK, per germline. In DNA, the CDR3 is TGTGCCAGCAGCCTTGGCACTGGGACTAGCGAGGCAGATACGCAGTATTTT. Translating it yields CASSLGTGTSEADTQYF.

The chain has TRBV7-9 and TRBJ2-1; TRBD1 matches 9 bases. This CDR3 is 14 amino acids long. CDR1 is SEHNR, CDR2 FQNEAQ, per germline (reference sequence). The V segment lost 5 bases and the J segment 8 bases; nucleotides outside the gene matches: 7. The CDR3 loop is CASSPGQGFHEQFF. DNA for the CDR3: TGTGCCAGCAGCCCGGGACAGGGATTTCATGAGCAGTTCTTC.

Only a few counts were recorded for this clone. The chain is built from TRBV4-1 and TRBJ1-4; D is undetermined. The CDR3 contains 13 residues. The germline CDR1 and CDR2 sequences are MGHRA and YSYEKL. V gave up 5 bases and J gave up 5 bases, with 9 bases separating them. CDR3 region: CASSGLQNEKLFF. CDR3 coding DNA: TGCGCCAGCAGCGGGCTACAGAATGAAAAACTGTTTTTT.

The V gene is TRBV5-4, the J gene TRBJ1-1, with TRBD1 as a possible D gene (6 bases). Trimming took off 4 bases at V and 3 bases at J, with 7 bases between the two ends. The length of the CDR3 is 12 residues. Germline V CDR1 and CDR2: SGHNT, YYREEE (reference sequence). CDR3 in amino acids: CASSGGHTEAFF. The CDR3 nucleotides are TGTGCCAGCAGCGGGGGGCACACTGAAGCTTTCTTT.

This clone occurred a few times. The chain joins TRBV7-6 to TRBJ1-1, with a possible D match to TRBD1 (6 bases). The V gene lost 5 bases and the J gene lost 3 bases, with 10 bases spanning the gap. This CDR3 comprises 13 residues. Per the germline V gene, CDR1 is SGHVS and CDR2 is FNYEAQ. DNA of the CDR3: TGTGCCAGCAGCGCCGGACAGTACACTGAAGCTTTCTTT. This gives the protein CASSAGQYTEAFF.

The chain employs TRBV5-1 and TRBJ1-1; 8 nucleotides match TRBD1. The CDR3 length is 17 residues. The germline V gene has CDR1 SGHRS and CDR2 YFSETQ. V dropped 4 bases and J dropped 1; count of bases not matched to a gene: 12. CDR3 in DNA: TGCGCCAGCAGCCCGCCTTGGACAGGGACAACGAACACTGAAGCTTTCTTT. This gives the protein CASSPPWTGTTNTEAFF.

The V call is TRBV28, the J call TRBJ2-5; the match to TRBD2 covers 13 bases. Germline CDR1 reads MDHEN; CDR2 reads SYDVKM. This CDR3 comprises 15 residues. With V trimmed by 8 bases and J by 4 bases, 7 bases remained unmatched. In DNA, the CDR3 is TGTGCCAGCGACAAAGGGACTAGCGGGGCAGAGACCCAGTACTTC. It yields the protein CASDKGTSGAETQYF.

A word on this clone: The identical CDR3 is also encoded by other nucleotide sequences in the sample. The V and J genes are TRBV11-3 and TRBJ1-1; possibly TRBD1 for D (5 bases). Trimming left V 5 bases short and J 0 bases short, with 16 bases between. Germline CDR1 is SGHNT and CDR2 is YENEEA. The CDR3 sequence is 16 residues long. The DNA for the CDR3 is TGTGCCAGCAGCCCACGACAGCCCCTCATGAACACTGAAGCTTTCTTT. It translates to CASSPRQPLMNTEAFF.

The chain recombines TRBV5-6 with TRBJ2-2; D is undetermined. The germline V gene has CDR1 SGHDT and CDR2 YYEEEE. CDR3 length: 17 amino acids. With 2 bases removed from V and 2 bases from J, the gap between germline ends came to 16 bases. The CDR3, as DNA: TGTGCCAGCAGCTTTTTCAATTCCTATATAAACACCGGGGAGCTGTTTTTT. Translated, it gives CASSFFNSYINTGELFF.

V usage is TRBV27 and J usage is TRBJ2-1; D unclear. Germline V gene sequence: CDR1 MNHEY, CDR2 SMNVEV (reference sequence). This CDR3 is 11 amino acids long. The V end lost 5 bases, the J end lost 8 bases, and 7 bases lay between the germline ends. The CDR3, as DNA: TGTGCCAGCAGTAGGTGGGATGAGCAGTTCTTC. Amino acid sequence: CASSRWDEQFF.

This clone was seen a single time. The chain carries TRBV30 and TRBJ2-7, with D maybe TRBD1 (6 bases). This CDR3 is 14 amino acids long. Trimming removed 5 bases from V and 5 bases from J, with 19 bases in between. CDR1 is GTSNPN and CDR2 is SVGIG in the germline V gene (reference sequence). The CDR3 region has the DNA TGTGCCTGGGGCGTCGGGGCAGGGGTACACGAGCAGTACTTC. This codes for CAWGVGAGVHEQYF.

The V gene is TRBV14, the J gene TRBJ1-4, with D perhaps TRBD1 (5 bases). Deletions cut 1 base from V and 4 bases from J, with 19 bases between. The CDR3 has 18 residues. Germline V CDR1 and CDR2: SGHDN, FVKESK. The CDR3 bases are TGTGCCAGCAGCCAAGGGAGTGGCAGGGCTTCTTATAATGAAAAACTGTTTTTT. This translates into CASSQGSGRASYNEKLFF.

This chain joins TRBV7-6 and TRBJ2-1; a possible D gene is TRBD2 (5 bases). The germline V and J ends were trimmed by 7 bases and 6 bases, with 16 bases remaining between them. Germline V lookup: CDR1 SGHVS, CDR2 FNYEAQ. The CDR3 runs to 14 residues. CDR3 in amino acids: CASIPTGEGNEQFF. CDR3 coding DNA: TGTGCCAGCATCCCCACCGGTGAGGGCAATGAGCAGTTCTTC.

This clone was recorded a few times. Germline and junction disagree at one end, which may indicate a read error. This sequence joins TRBV7-6 and TRBJ1-1, with D unresolved. Germline CDR1 is SGHVS and CDR2 is FNYEAQ. This CDR3 has 13 amino acids. CDR3 residues: CSIRGVENTEAFF. The DNA of the CDR3 is TGCAGCATACGTGGGGTGGAGAACACTGAAGCTTTCTTT.

The J gene is TRBJ2-7, the V gene TRBV19, with 7 nucleotides matching TRBD2. The CDR3 runs to 15 residues. CDR1 LNHDA and CDR2 SQIVND come from the germline V gene (reference sequence). V lost 6 bases, J lost 0 bases, and 8 bases stayed unmatched. DNA for the CDR3: TGTGCCAGTAGCAGGGAGCGGGGATTCTCCTACGAGCAGTACTTC. Its protein product is CASSRERGFSYEQYF.